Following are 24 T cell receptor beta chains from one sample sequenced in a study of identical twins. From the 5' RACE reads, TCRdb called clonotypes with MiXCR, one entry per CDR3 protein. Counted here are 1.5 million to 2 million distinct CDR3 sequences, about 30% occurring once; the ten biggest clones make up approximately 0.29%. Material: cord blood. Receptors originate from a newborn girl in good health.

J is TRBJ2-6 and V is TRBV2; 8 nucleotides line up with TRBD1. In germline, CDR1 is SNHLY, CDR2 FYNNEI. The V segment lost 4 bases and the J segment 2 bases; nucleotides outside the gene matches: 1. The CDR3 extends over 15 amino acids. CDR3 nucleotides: TGTGCCAGCAGTGCGGACAGGGCTGGGGCCAACGTCCTGACTTTC. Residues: CASSADRAGANVLTF.

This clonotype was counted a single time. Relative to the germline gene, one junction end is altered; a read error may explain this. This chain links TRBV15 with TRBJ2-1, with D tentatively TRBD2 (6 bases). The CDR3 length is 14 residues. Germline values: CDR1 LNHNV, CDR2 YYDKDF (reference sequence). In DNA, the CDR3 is TGTGCCACCAGCCCGACTAGAAACTACAGTGAGCAGTTCTTC. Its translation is CATSPTRNYSEQFF.

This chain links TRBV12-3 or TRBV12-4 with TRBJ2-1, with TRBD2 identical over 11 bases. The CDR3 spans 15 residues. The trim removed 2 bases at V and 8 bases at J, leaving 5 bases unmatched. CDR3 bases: TGTGCCAGCAGTTTAACACTAGCGGGGGCCGATGAGCAGTTCTTC. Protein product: CASSLTLAGADEQFF.

This CDR3 is CASSQSTGPYEQYF. The CDR3 nucleotides are TGCGCCAGCAGCCAATCTACAGGGCCCTACGAGCAGTACTTC. The chain has TRBV4-1 and TRBJ2-7, with a possible D match to TRBD1 (6 bases). Germline CDR1 reads MGHRA; CDR2 reads YSYEKL. The CDR3 has 14 residues. The V end lost 2 bases, the J end lost 2 bases, and 10 bases lay between the germline ends.

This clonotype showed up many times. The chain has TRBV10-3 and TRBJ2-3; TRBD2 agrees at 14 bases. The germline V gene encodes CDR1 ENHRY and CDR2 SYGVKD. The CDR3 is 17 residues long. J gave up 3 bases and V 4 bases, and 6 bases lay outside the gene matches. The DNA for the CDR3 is TGTGCCATCAGTGGTACCGGGACTAGCGGGGGAACAGATACGCAGTATTTT. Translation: CAISGTGTSGGTDTQYF.

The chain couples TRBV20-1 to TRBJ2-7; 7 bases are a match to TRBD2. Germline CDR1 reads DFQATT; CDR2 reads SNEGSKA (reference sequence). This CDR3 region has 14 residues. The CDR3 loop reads CGYERGPTSYEQYF. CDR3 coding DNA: TGCGGTTACGAGCGGGGCCCTACCTCCTACGAGCAGTACTTC.

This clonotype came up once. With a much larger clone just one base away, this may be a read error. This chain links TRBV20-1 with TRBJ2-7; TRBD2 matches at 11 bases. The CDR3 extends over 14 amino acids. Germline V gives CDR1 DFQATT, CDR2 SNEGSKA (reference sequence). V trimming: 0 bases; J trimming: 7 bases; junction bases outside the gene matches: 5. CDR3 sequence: CSARDSGGANEQYF. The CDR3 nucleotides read TGCAGTGCTAGAGATAGCGGGGGGGCCAATGAGCAGTACTTC.

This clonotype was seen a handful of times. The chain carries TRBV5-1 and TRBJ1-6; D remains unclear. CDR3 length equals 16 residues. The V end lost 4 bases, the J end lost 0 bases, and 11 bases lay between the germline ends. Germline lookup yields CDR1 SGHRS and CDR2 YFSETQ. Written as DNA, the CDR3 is TGCGCCAGCAGCGGAACAGAAAGCTCCTATAATTCACCCCTCCACTTT. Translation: CASSGTESSYNSPLHF.

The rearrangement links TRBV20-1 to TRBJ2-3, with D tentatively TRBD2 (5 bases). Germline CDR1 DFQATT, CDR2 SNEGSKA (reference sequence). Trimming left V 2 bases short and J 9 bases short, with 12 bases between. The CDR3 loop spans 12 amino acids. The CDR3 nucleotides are TGCAGTGCTAGACCTACTAGGTACACGCAGTATTTT. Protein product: CSARPTRYTQYF.

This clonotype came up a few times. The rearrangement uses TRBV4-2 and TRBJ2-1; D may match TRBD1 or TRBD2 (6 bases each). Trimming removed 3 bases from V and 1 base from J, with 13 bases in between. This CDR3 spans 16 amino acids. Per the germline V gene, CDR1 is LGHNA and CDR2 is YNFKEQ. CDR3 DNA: TGTGCCAGCAGCCAGGGGGCAGCGGGTTCCTACAATGAGCAGTTCTTC. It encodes CASSQGAAGSYNEQFF.

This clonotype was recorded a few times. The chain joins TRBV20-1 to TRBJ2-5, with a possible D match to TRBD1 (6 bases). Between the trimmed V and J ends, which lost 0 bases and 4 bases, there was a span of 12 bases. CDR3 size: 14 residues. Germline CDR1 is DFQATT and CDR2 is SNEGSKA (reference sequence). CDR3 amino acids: CSARDRTVGETQYF. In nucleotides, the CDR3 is TGCAGTGCTAGAGATCGGACAGTCGGAGAGACCCAGTACTTC.

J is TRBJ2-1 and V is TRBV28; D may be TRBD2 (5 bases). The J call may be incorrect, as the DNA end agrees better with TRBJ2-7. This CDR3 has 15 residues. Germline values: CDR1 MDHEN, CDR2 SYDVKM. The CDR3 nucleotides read TGTGCCAGCAGTTTTGGGAGAGAGGGCTACAATGAGCAGTACTTC. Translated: CASSFGREGYNEQYF.

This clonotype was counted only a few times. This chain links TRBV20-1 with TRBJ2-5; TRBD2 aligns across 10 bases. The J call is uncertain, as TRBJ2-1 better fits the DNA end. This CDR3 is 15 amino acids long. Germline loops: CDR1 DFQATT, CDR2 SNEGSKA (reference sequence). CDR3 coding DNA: TGCAGTGCTAGTGAACTAGCGGGGTACCAAGAGACCCAGTTCTTC. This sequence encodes CSASELAGYQETQFF.

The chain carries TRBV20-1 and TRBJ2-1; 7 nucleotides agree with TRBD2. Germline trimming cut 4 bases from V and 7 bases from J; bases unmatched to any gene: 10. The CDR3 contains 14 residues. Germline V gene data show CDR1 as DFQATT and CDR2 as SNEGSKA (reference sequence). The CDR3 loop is CSAIRLASENEQFF. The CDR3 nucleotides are TGCAGTGCTATCAGACTAGCATCCGAGAATGAGCAGTTCTTC.

CDR3 in amino acids: CAISESDREDGYTF. The CDR3 DNA follows: TGTGCCATCAGTGAATCCGACAGGGAGGATGGCTACACCTTC. The V gene is TRBV10-3, the J gene TRBJ1-2; 7 bases fit TRBD1. The CDR3 is 14 residues long. After removal of 3 bases from V and 6 bases from J, the junction contained 7 bases not matched to a gene. Looked up from germline, CDR1 is ENHRY and CDR2 is SYGVKD.

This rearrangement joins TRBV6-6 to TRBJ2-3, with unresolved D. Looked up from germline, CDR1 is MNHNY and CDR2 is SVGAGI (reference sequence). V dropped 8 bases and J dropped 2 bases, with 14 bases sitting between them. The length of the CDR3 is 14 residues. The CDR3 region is CASARNWVTDTQYF. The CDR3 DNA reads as TGTGCCAGCGCACGGAATTGGGTCACAGATACGCAGTATTTT.

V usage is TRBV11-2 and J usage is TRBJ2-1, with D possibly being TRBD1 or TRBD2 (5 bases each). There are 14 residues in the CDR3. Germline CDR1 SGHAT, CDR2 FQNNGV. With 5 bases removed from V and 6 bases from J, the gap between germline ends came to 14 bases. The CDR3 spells CASSLGAHFNEQFF. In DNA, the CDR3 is TGTGCCAGCAGCCTCGGGGCCCACTTCAATGAGCAGTTCTTC.

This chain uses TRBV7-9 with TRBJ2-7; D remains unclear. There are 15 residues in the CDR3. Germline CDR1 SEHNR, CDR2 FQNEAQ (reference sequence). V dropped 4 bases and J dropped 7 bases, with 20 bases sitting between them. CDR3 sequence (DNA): TGTGCCAGCAGCTCTGTAGGTGGCGGAACCAATGAGCAGTACTTC. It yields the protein CASSSVGGGTNEQYF.

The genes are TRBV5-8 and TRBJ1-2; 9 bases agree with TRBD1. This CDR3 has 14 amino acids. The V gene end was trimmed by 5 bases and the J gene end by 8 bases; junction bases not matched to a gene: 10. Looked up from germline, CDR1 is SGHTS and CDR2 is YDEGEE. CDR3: CASSSGTGWSGYTF. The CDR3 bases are TGTGCCAGCAGTTCCGGGACAGGGTGGTCCGGCTACACCTTC.

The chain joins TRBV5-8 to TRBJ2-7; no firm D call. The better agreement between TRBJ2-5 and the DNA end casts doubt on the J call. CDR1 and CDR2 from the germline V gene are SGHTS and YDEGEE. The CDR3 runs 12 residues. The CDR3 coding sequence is TGTGCCAGCAGCTCGGATCTGGAGACCCAGTACTTC. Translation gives CASSSDLETQYF.

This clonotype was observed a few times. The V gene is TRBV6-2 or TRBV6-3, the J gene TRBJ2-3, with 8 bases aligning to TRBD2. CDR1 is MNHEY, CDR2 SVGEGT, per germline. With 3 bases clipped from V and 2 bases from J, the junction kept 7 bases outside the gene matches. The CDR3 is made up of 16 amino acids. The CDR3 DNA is TGTGCCAGCAGTTATATCTCGGGGGGGTACACAGATACGCAGTATTTT. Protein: CASSYISGGYTDTQYF.

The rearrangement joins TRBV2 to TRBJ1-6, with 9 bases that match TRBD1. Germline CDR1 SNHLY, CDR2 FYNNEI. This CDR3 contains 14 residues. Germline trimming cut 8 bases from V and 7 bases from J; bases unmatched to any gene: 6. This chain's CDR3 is CASASDRGNSPLHF. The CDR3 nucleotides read TGTGCCAGCGCATCCGACAGGGGGAATTCACCCCTCCACTTT.

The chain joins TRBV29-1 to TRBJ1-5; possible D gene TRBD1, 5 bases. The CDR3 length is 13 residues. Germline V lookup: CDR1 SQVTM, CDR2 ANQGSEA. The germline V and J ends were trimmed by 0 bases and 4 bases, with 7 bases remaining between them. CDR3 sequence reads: CSVEDGGNQPQHF. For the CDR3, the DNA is TGCAGCGTTGAAGATGGGGGAAATCAGCCCCAGCATTTT.

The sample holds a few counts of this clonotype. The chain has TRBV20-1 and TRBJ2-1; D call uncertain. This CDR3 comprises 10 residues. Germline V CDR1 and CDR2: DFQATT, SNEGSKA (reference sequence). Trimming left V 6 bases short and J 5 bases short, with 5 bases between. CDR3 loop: CSAINNEQFF. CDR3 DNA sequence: TGCAGTGCCATTAACAATGAGCAGTTCTTC.